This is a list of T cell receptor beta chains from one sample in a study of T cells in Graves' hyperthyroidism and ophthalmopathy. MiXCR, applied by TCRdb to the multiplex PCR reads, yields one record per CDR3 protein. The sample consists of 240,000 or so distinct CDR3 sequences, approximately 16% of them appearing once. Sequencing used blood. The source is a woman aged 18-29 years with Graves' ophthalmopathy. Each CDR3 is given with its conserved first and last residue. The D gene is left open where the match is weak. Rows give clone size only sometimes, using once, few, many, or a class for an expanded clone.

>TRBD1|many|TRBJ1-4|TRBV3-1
TGTGCCAGCAGCCCTGGGACAGGGGGTGCTAATGAAAAACTGTTTTTT
CASSPGTGGANEKLFF
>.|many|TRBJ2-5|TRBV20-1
TGCAGTGCTAGAGATAGGGGGGCTACAACCCAAGAGACCCAGTACTTC
CSARDRGATTQETQYF
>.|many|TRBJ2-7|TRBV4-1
TGCGCCAGCAGCCAAGTAGCCGACACCGGGTTCTACGAGCAGTACTTC
CASSQVADTGFYEQYF
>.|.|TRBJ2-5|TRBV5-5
TGTGCCAGCAGCTTTGTCGGGGGCGAGGGTCAAGAGACCCAGTACTTC
CASSFVGGEGQETQYF
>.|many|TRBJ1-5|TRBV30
TGTGCCTGGAGTTCCCGATCGCAGGCAGCCCAGCATTTT
CAWSSRSQAAQHF
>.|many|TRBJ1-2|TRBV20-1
TGCAGTGCTAATCCCCCAGGGAGGGGTTTTAACTATGGCTACACCTTC
CSANPPGRGFNYGYTF
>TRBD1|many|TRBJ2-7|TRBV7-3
TGTGCCAGCAGCCGGACAGGGGGCGACGAGCAGTACTTC
CASSRTGGDEQYF
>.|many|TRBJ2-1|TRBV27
TGTGCCACAGGGCAGACGTATGCCTACAATGAGCAGTTCTTC
CATGQTYAYNEQFF
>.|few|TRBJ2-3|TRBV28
TGTGCCAGCACTCTTTCAGGGGTAGATACGCAGTATTTT
CASTLSGVDTQYF
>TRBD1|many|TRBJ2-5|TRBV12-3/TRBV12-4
TGTGCCAGCAGTTTAGGTCAGGGGGCATGGGAGACCCAGTACTTC
CASSLGQGAWETQYF
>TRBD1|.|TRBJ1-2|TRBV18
TGTGCCAGCTTACCGGGACAGGTCTCTGGCTACACCTTC
CASLPGQVSGYTF
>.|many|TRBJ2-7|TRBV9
TGTGCCAGCAGCCCTGGTACAGTGTTAGGCGAGCAGTACTTC
CASSPGTVLGEQYF
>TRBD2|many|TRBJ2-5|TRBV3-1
TGTGCCAGCAGCCAGGGGGAACTAGCGTATCAAGAGACCCAGTACTTC
CASSQGELAYQETQYF
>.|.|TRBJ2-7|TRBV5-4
TGTGCCAGCAGCTTCGGCCAATACGAGCAGTACTTC
CASSFGQYEQYF
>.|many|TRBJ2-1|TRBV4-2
TGTGCCAGCAGCCAGAGGGTAGGCAATGAGCAGTTCTTC
CASSQRVGNEQFF
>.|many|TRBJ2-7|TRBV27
TGTGCCAGCAGCCTCGAAGTGAGCTATCCTACCTACGAGCAGTACTTC
CASSLEVSYPTYEQYF
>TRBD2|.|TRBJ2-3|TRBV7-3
TGTGCCAGCAGCAAGACTAGCGGGGGGCGGGATACGCAGTATTTT
CASSKTSGGRDTQYF
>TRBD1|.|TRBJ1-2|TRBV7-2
TGTGCCAGCAGCTTAGAGCGGACAGGGGGCGCGAATGGCTACACCTTC
CASSLERTGGANGYTF
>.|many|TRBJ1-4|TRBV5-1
TGCGCCAGCAGCTTTCCAGGTGAAAAACTGTTTTTT
CASSFPGEKLFF
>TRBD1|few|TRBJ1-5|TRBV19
TGTGCCAGTAGTGCGCACTTCACAGGGGGCGTCAATCAGCCCCAGCATTTT
CASSAHFTGGVNQPQHF
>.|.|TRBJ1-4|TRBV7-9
TGTGCCAGCAGCCGACCCGGTGGATACGTCTCTGAAAAACTGTTTTTT
CASSRPGGYVSEKLFF
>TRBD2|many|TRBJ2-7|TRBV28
TGTGCCAGCCATACACGGGGGGCCTACGAGCAGTACTTC
CASHTRGAYEQYF
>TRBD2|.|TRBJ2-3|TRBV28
TGTGCCAGCAGTACCCCCCTAGCGGGGGGTTACACAGATACGCAGTATTTT
CASSTPLAGGYTDTQYF
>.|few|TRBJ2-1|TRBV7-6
TGTGCCAGCAGCTTAGCGAGGACAGAATCTAACAATGAGCAGTTCTTC
CASSLARTESNNEQFF
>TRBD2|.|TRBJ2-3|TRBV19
TGTGCCAGTAGTTTCGGACTAGCGGGAGGGTCAGATACGCAGTATTTT
CASSFGLAGGSDTQYF
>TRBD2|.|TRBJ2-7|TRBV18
TGTGCCAGCTCACCACCTCGGACTAGCGGGAGGGTCGACGAGCAGTACTTC
CASSPPRTSGRVDEQYF
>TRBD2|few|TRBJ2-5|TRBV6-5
TGTGCCAGCAGTTACTCACCAGCGGGAGACGTAGGGGAGACCCAGTACTTC
CASSYSPAGDVGETQYF
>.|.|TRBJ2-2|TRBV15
TGTGCCACCAGCACGAGGGACCCATTGCCCACCGGGGAGCTGTTTTTT
CATSTRDPLPTGELFF
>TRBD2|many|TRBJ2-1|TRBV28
TGTGCCAGCAGTTTACCTAGCGGTTATTTGGATGAGCAGTTCTTC
CASSLPSGYLDEQFF
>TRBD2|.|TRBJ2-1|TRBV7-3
TGTGCCAGCAGCTTATCCGGCGGGAGGCAGAATGAGCAGTTCTTC
CASSLSGGRQNEQFF
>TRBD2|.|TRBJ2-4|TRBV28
TGTGCCAGCAACCCAACGGTGAGGACTAGCGGGAGCCCCATTCAGTACTTC
CASNPTVRTSGSPIQYF
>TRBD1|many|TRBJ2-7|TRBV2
TGTGCCAGCACCTTCCAGGGGGTACGTAGCTCCTACGAGCAGTACTTC
CASTFQGVRSSYEQYF
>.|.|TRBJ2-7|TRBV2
TGTGCCAGCAGTTCCCCCCGTCGCAACTCCTACGAGCAGTACTTC
CASSSPRRNSYEQYF
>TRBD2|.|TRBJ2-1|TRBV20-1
TGCAGTGCTCGCCCGGGACTAGCGGGAGATAATGAGCAGTTCTTC
CSARPGLAGDNEQFF
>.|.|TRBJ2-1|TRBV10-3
TGTGCCATCAGTGGTCCCAATAGGGACAATGAGCAGTTCTTC
CAISGPNRDNEQFF
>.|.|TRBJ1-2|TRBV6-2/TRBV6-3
TGTGCCAGCAGTGATCCGAAGGGAACGAACTATGGCTACACCTTC
CASSDPKGTNYGYTF
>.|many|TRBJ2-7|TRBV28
TGTGCCAGCAGTTTCCGGACAGCAAGCGAGTACTTC
CASSFRTASEYF
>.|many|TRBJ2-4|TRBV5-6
TGTGCCAGCAGCTTGGTCCAGGGAGGCAAAAACATTCAGTACTTC
CASSLVQGGKNIQYF
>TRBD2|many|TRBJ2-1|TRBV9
TGTGCCAGCAGCGAGTCTACGGGAGGGCCCTACAATGAGCAGTTCTTC
CASSESTGGPYNEQFF
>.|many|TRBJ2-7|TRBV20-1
TGCAGTGCCACCTCCCCAGACAGGGTGGCTAGCGGAACGTCCTACGAGCAGTACTTC
CSATSPDRVASGTSYEQYF
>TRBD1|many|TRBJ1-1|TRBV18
TGTGCCAGCTCACCACCTACAGGGGTAGGCACTGAAGCTTTCTTT
CASSPPTGVGTEAFF
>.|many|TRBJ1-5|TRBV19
TGTGCCAGTACCACGACAGCTTATAGCAATCAGCCCCAGCATTTT
CASTTTAYSNQPQHF
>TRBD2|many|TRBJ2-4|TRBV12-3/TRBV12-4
TGTGCCAGCAGTTCCGGGGGCACCGGGACTAGACGCATTCAGTACTTC
CASSSGGTGTRRIQYF
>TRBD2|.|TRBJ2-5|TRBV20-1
TGCAGTGCTTGGACTAGCGGGGGGGCCCAGTACTTC
CSAWTSGGAQYF
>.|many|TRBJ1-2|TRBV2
TGTGCCAGCAGTGGACCTGCACTAAGGGGAAACTATGGCTACACCTTC
CASSGPALRGNYGYTF
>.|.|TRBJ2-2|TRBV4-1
TGCGCCAGCAGCCAAGATGAAAATCCCGGGGAGCTGTTTTTT
CASSQDENPGELFF
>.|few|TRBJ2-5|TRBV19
TGTGCCAGTAGTCCGAGGGGAACCCAAGAGACCCAGTACTTC
CASSPRGTQETQYF
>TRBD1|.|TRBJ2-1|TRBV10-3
TGTGCCATCAGTGAGTTCGGGACAGGGGGCTTCCACGAGCAGTTCTTC
CAISEFGTGGFHEQFF
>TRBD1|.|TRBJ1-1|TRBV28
TGTGCCAGCAGTAGGGACAGGGGGAACACTGAAGCTTCCTTT
CASSRDRGNTEASF
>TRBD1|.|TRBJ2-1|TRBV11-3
TGTGCCAGCAGCCCCCCCATGGGACAGGGATTTCATGAGCAGTTCTTC
CASSPPMGQGFHEQFF
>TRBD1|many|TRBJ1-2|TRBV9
TGTGCCAGCAGCATGGGGACAGGCCTCCTCAACTATGGCTACACCTTC
CASSMGTGLLNYGYTF
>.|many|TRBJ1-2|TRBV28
TGTGCCAGCACCGATCCCAACAGCAACTATGGCTACACCTTC
CASTDPNSNYGYTF
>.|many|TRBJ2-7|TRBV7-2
TGTGCCAGTGGAATGTACGAGCAGTACTTC
CASGMYEQYF
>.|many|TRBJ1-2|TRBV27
TGTGCCAGCAGTTTATCTCGGTCCACTAACTATGGCTACACCTTC
CASSLSRSTNYGYTF
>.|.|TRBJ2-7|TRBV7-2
TGTGCCAGCAGCTGGGGATCGGGGAACGAGCAGTACTTC
CASSWGSGNEQYF